Listed below are T cell receptor beta chains from one sample, sequenced in a study of blood T cell repertoires in COVID-19. The table came from immunoSEQ multiplex PCR; TCRdb's copy has only in-frame clones and leaves some out. The table records about 240,000 clones, roughly four fifths of them present only once. Material for sequencing was peripheral blood. These receptors originate from a man in his forties or fifties with acute or convalescent COVID-19. The CDR3 runs from the conserved cysteine through the conserved F or W. D genes are given only for firm matches. Clone size, where shown, is once, few, many, or a class for clones that have expanded.

TRBV10-3	TRBD1	TRBJ1-5	-	TGTGCCATCAGTGAGTCGGGACAGTCTTATAGCAATCAGCCCCAGCATTTT	CAISESGQSYSNQPQHF
TRBV10-3	-	TRBJ2-7	-	TGTGCCTCACAATCAGGGGACGAGCAGTACTTC	CASQSGDEQYF
TRBV6-5	TRBD1	TRBJ1-1	-	TGTGCCAGCATTTGGACAGGGGGAGTTGAGGCTTTCTTT	CASIWTGGVEAFF
TRBV27	TRBD1	TRBJ1-2	-	TGTGCCAGCAGTCCAGTGATCCGGGACAGGGAATTGCTCGGCTATGGCTACACCTTC	CASSPVIRDRELLGYGYTF
TRBV7-9	TRBD1	TRBJ2-3	-	TGTGCCAGCAGCCGGGGACAGGTAAACACAGATACGCAGTATTTT	CASSRGQVNTDTQYF
TRBV5-4	TRBD1	TRBJ2-7	-	TGTGCCAGCAGCTCTGGGACAGGTGGGTACGAGCAGTACTTC	CASSSGTGGYEQYF
TRBV24-1	-	TRBJ1-4	-	TGTGCCACCAGTGATTACGGGGGGGAAAAACTGTTTTTT	CATSDYGGEKLFF
TRBV5-4	TRBD1	TRBJ2-1	-	TGTGCCAGCAGCTTGCCGGGACAGGGGATAGATGAGCAGTTCTTC	CASSLPGQGIDEQFF
TRBV19	TRBD1	TRBJ1-1	-	TGTGCCAGTAGCCTGGGACAGCTTTACACTGAAGCTTTCTTT	CASSLGQLYTEAFF
TRBV5-4	-	TRBJ2-3	-	TGTGCCAGCAGCCCTCGAGGGTTTTTGACCTCGGCCACAGATACGCAGTATTTT	CASSPRGFLTSATDTQYF
TRBV4-1	-	TRBJ2-3	-	TGCGCCAGCAGCCAAGAGGAACAGGGATACCCAGATACGCAGTATTTT	CASSQEEQGYPDTQYF
TRBV5-1	TRBD1	TRBJ2-7	-	TGCGCCAGCAGCCCCGTGCGGGGCCAGGGGGCTCACGAGCAGTACTTC	CASSPVRGQGAHEQYF
TRBV28	-	TRBJ2-5	-	TGTGCCAGCACCTTCGGGGAGACCCAGTACTTC	CASTFGETQYF
TRBV5-6	-	TRBJ2-1	-	TGTGCCAGCAGCCCAGACAGGTGGAATGAGCAGTTCTTC	CASSPDRWNEQFF
TRBV7-9	TRBD1	TRBJ2-7	-	TGTGCCAGCAGCCCAGGGACAGGCGTCAACGAGCAGTACTTC	CASSPGTGVNEQYF
TRBV30	-	TRBJ2-7	-	TGTGCCTGGAGCCAGGGCTTGGGTGGAGACGAGCAGTACTTC	CAWSQGLGGDEQYF
TRBV27	-	TRBJ1-1	once	TGTGCCAGCAGTAAGAGGGTAGGAGGAATGAACACTGAAGCTTTCTTT	CASSKRVGGMNTEAFF
TRBV28	TRBD2	TRBJ2-2	-	TGTGCCAGCAGTTTGCGGACTAGCGGAAACACCGGGGAGCTGTTTTTT	CASSLRTSGNTGELFF
TRBV6-1	-	TRBJ2-7	-	TGTGCCAGCAGTGAAGGGGACTCTTACGAGCAGTACTTC	CASSEGDSYEQYF
TRBV10-3	TRBD1	TRBJ2-7	-	TGTGCCATCAGTTCGACAGGGTTCTCCTACGAGCAGTACTTC	CAISSTGFSYEQYF
TRBV2	TRBD1	TRBJ1-5	-	TGTGCCAGCAGTGAACGGGGGGACAGGGGTAGGGCCCAGCATTTT	CASSERGDRGRAQHF
TRBV10-3	TRBD2	TRBJ2-7	once	TGTGCCATCAGTGAAAATTTTGGGGGGGGGAAAGCCTACGAGCAGTACTTC	CAISENFGGGKAYEQYF
TRBV7-9	-	TRBJ2-3	-	TGTGCCAGCAGCTTACGACAGTCAGATACGCAGTATTTT	CASSLRQSDTQYF
TRBV3-1/TRBV3-2	-	TRBJ1-2	-	TGTGCCAGCGTGTCACAGGTGGGGGGCTACACCTTC	CASVSQVGGYTF
TRBV30	TRBD1	TRBJ1-4	-	TGTGCCTGGAGTCCTTTCCCGGGACAGGCAGGGGAAAAACTGTTTTTT	CAWSPFPGQAGEKLFF
TRBV6-5	-	TRBJ2-5	-	TGTGCCAGCAGCCAGGGCATTTTGCTGGAGACCCAGTACTTC	CASSQGILLETQYF
TRBV6-6	TRBD2	TRBJ2-1	-	TGTGCCAGCAGTCGACTAGCGGTCTACAATGAGCAGTTCTTC	CASSRLAVYNEQFF
TRBV6-5	TRBD1	TRBJ2-2	-	TGTGCCAGCAGCGGACAGGGGTATGGCGGGGAGCTGTTTTTT	CASSGQGYGGELFF
TRBV19	-	TRBJ1-1	once	TGTGCCAGTAGAAGGGGGTACATGAACACTGAAGCTTTCTTT	CASRRGYMNTEAFF
TRBV27	-	TRBJ1-4	-	TGTGCCAGCAGTCCCCGTTATAATGAAAAACTGTTTTTT	CASSPRYNEKLFF